The source of this TCR beta chain is a study of T cell repertoires in cytomegalovirus infection. Study-wide context: Public TCR beta signatures indicated both CMV infection and matching HLA type.

Each CDR3 protein is one row after TCRdb ran MiXCR on the reads. Found here are 290,000 or so distinct CDR3 sequences, roughly 23% of them singletons; the top ten hold about 15%. Study-wide points: Across the ex vivo response, the dominant clonotypes were HLA-C-restricted CMV-specific TCR beta clonotypes. Summed frequency of shared TCR beta families picked out CMV carriers who also had the relevant HLA.

V was clipped by 5 bases and J by 7 bases; unmatched bases: 3. The CDR3 consists of 15 residues. Germline V gene data show CDR1 as SGHTA and CDR2 as FQGNSA. With regard to this clonotype: What it binds is not known.

The genes are TRBV7-2 and TRBJ2-1; 15 bases match TRBD2. The TCR originated in a human donor in good health (CMV status not recorded). Some clones in this sample may be carry-over from other donors' samples. Input material: PBMCs. This CDR3 is CASSRTSGRGNEQFF. In DNA form, the CDR3 reads TGTGCCAGCAGCCGGACTAGCGGGAGGGGAAATGAGCAGTTCTTC.